The clone carrying this T cell receptor beta chain was picked up many times. Its target is unknown. The data are from a study of CD8 T cells in ankylosing spondylitis. TCRdb re-derived calls from the 5' RACE reads in MiXCR, one entry per CDR3 protein. The table records some 23,000 distinct CDR3 sequences, 2% to 3% of them present only once. Study results and limitations: What seemed typical of ankylosing spondylitis blood was a TCR beta motif built from several highly homologous variants. Prior work had noted some motif variants in reactive arthritis blood and synovial fluid. Disease-linked clones were reportedly significantly enriched in matched ankylosing spondylitis synovial fluid.

The CDR3 totals 13 residues. V lost 7 bases, J lost 6 bases, and 6 bases stayed unmatched. Germline CDR1 SGDLS, CDR2 YYNGEE. Sequenced material: blood, either unsorted or a sorted T cell fraction (not recorded which). The receptor comes from a female donor with ankylosing spondylitis or in good health (not recorded which). The chain has TRBV9 and TRBJ2-1; 8 bases fit TRBD2. CDR3 in amino acids: CASHSGTINEQFF. The CDR3 region has the DNA TGTGCCAGCCATAGCGGGACGATCAATGAGCAGTTCTTC.